Each of the 22 T cell receptor beta chains below was sequenced from the same sample in a study of blood T cells in healthy people across ages. Alongside a J-beta primer mix, a sample-barcoded 5' primer served in a second PCR lasting roughly 7 to 11 cycles. Via MiXCR, TCRdb re-called the 5' RACE reads, giving one row per CDR3 protein. The table records approximately 850,000 distinct CDR3 sequences, around two fifths of them present only once. Material for sequencing was blood. The receptors here all came from a man in his sixties in good health.

The chain has TRBV6-2 or TRBV6-3 and TRBJ1-5; D is unclear. V was clipped by 5 bases and J by 0 bases, with 8 bases between them. Germline CDR1 and CDR2: MNHEY and SVGEGT. The CDR3 spans 14 residues. The CDR3, as DNA: TGTGCCAGCAGTGCCGTTTATAGCAATCAGCCCCAGCATTTT. Amino acids: CASSAVYSNQPQHF.

V and J are TRBV27 and TRBJ1-4; D possibly corresponds to TRBD1 (6 bases). From germline, CDR1 is MNHEY and CDR2 SMNVEV (reference sequence). The V end lost 5 bases, the J end lost 7 bases, and 20 bases lay between the germline ends. This CDR3 has 16 amino acids. This CDR3 reads CASSEHRAGESEKLFF. The CDR3 nucleotides read TGTGCCAGCAGTGAGCATCGGGCAGGGGAGAGTGAAAAACTGTTTTTT.

This rearrangement joins TRBV5-5 to TRBJ2-5; D call uncertain. The CDR3 length is 13 residues. The germline V gene encodes CDR1 SGHKS and CDR2 YYEKEE (reference sequence). V lost 1 base to trimming and J lost 3 bases, with 7 bases between them. CDR3 sequence reads: CASSLRWEETQYF. CDR3 sequence (DNA): TGTGCCAGCAGCTTGCGGTGGGAAGAGACCCAGTACTTC.

The chain has TRBV6-5 and TRBJ1-1; D may be TRBD1 (5 bases). V lost 3 bases and J 4 bases, leaving 9 bases between the germline ends. In germline, CDR1 is MNHEY, CDR2 SVGAGI. The CDR3 length is 13 residues. CDR3 sequence (DNA): TGTGCCAGCAGTTATCGGGACTCCACTGAAGCTTTCTTT. Its protein product is CASSYRDSTEAFF.

Many counts were recorded for this clonotype. The gene calls are TRBV6-1 and TRBJ2-5; TRBD1 matches 7 bases. Germline V lookup: CDR1 MNHNS, CDR2 SASEGT. V lost 2 bases, J lost 5 bases, and 2 bases stayed unmatched. The CDR3 sequence is 13 residues long. The CDR3 sequence: CASSETGVETQYF. CDR3 coding DNA: TGTGCCAGCAGTGAAACAGGGGTGGAGACCCAGTACTTC.

This clonotype was detected only a few times. With a much larger clone just one base away, this may be a read error. The chain combines TRBV7-2 with TRBJ2-7; 9 bases are shared with TRBD1. The CDR3 length is 13 residues. Germline V gene lookup returns CDR1 SGHTA and CDR2 FQGNSA. Trimming cost V 4 bases and J 10 bases; bases outside gene matches: 8. The CDR3 region is CASSWDRVEAQYF. CDR3 bases: TGTGCCAGCAGCTGGGACAGGGTTGAGGCCCAGTACTTC.

This clonotype was counted a few times. A much more abundant neighbour one base away suggests this may be a read error. The chain is built from TRBV12-3 or TRBV12-4 and TRBJ2-5; 7 bases are a match to TRBD1. V was clipped by 7 bases and J by 2 bases; unmatched bases: 4. This CDR3 has 13 residues. Written as DNA, the CDR3 is TGTGCCAGCACCCCGGGACAGCAAGAGACCCAGTACTTC. Encoded protein: CASTPGQQETQYF.

The gene calls are TRBV6-2 or TRBV6-3 and TRBJ1-6; D possibly corresponds to TRBD1 (6 bases). Trimming removed 2 bases from V and 5 bases from J, with 10 bases in between. The germline gives CDR1 MNHEY, CDR2 SVGEGT. The length of the CDR3 is 15 residues. The CDR3 DNA sequence: TGTGCCAGCAGTTACAACGGACAGAATAATTCACCCCTCCACTTT. This gives the protein CASSYNGQNNSPLHF.

V and J are TRBV5-1 and TRBJ2-3; D is ambiguous. The CDR3 covers 14 residues. CDR1 SGHRS and CDR2 YFSETQ come from the germline V gene. The V and J ends lost 4 bases and 9 bases respectively, with 18 bases between them. The chain's CDR3 is CASSPSSAEGTQYF. Written as DNA, the CDR3 is TGCGCCAGCAGCCCATCAAGTGCCGAAGGAACGCAGTATTTT.

This clonotype appeared many times. The V call is TRBV3-1, the J call TRBJ2-3; a weak D match, TRBD2 (6 bases). The germline CDR1 and CDR2 sequences are LGHDT and YNNKEL (reference sequence). This CDR3 has 15 amino acids. Trimming stripped 4 bases from V and 9 bases from J, with 20 bases between. For the CDR3, the DNA is TGTGCCAGCAGCCCGATCCGACTAGGGCTTGAGACGCAGTATTTT. Translation: CASSPIRLGLETQYF.

Concerning this clonotype: The CDR3 ends on some other residue instead of the conserved phenylalanine or tryptophan, so this is likely a read error. This CDR3 reads CASSPASGGYEQYL. The CDR3 DNA reads TGTGCCAGCTCACCGGCCAGCGGGGGCTACGAGCAGTACCTC. This sequence joins TRBV18 and TRBJ2-5; TRBD2 aligns across 8 bases. The assigned J gene may be wrong: the sequence end matches TRBJ2-7 better. The CDR3 contains 14 residues. Germline V gives CDR1 KGHSH, CDR2 LQKENI.

V and J are TRBV6-2 or TRBV6-3 and TRBJ2-5; D is perhaps TRBD1 (5 bases). Trimming pared 7 bases from V and 2 bases from J, leaving 8 bases between. Germline CDR1 reads MNHEY; CDR2 reads SVGEGT. The CDR3 covers 12 residues. The CDR3 nucleotides read TGTGCCAGCATAGACAGACAAGAGACCCAGTACTTC. This translates into CASIDRQETQYF.

The genes are TRBV28 and TRBJ2-5; 12 bases match TRBD2. J gave up 1 base and V 7 bases, and 4 bases lay outside the gene matches. CDR1 and CDR2 (germline): MDHEN, SYDVKM. There are 15 residues in the CDR3. The DNA of the CDR3 is TGTGCCAGCAACGGACTAGCGGGGAGCCAAGAGACCCAGTACTTC. Amino acid sequence: CASNGLAGSQETQYF.

V and J are TRBV5-1 and TRBJ2-1; 8 positions agree with TRBD2. Germline CDR1 and CDR2: SGHRS and YFSETQ. The CDR3 is 14 amino acids. J was trimmed by 3 bases and V by 7 bases; bases with no gene match: 6. The CDR3 DNA sequence: TGCGCCAGCCAAAGCGGGGGTGACTACAATGAGCAGTTCTTC. Its protein is CASQSGGDYNEQFF.

This clonotype was counted a few times. A junction boundary mismatches the germline segment, possibly from a read error. The chain links TRBV19 to TRBJ2-7; D gene uncertain. From germline, CDR1 is LNHDA and CDR2 SQIVND (reference sequence). This CDR3 is 13 amino acids long. The CDR3 DNA reads as TGTGCCGGTAGTATTGCAGGCGGTTACGAGCAGTACTTC. Translated: CAGSIAGGYEQYF. Full variable domain (outside the CDR3, taken from reference TRBV19 and TRBJ2-7): DGGITQSPKYLFRKEGQNVTLSCEQNLNHDAMYWYRQDPGQGLRLIYYSQIVNDFQKGDIAEGYSVSREKKESFPLTVTSAQKNPTAFYLCAGSIAGGYEQYFGPGTRLTVT.

The rearrangement links TRBV12-3 or TRBV12-4 to TRBJ2-3, with 10 nucleotides matching TRBD2. The CDR3 length is 19 residues. The V and J ends lost 5 bases and 0 bases, in that order; junction bases with no gene match: 14. CDR3 amino acids: CASSPAGVSGGSSTDTQYF. CDR3 bases: TGTGCCAGCAGTCCGGCTGGTGTTAGCGGGGGGTCTAGCACAGATACGCAGTATTTT.

In nucleotides, the CDR3 is TGTGCCACCAGCAGCCAGGACACCTTGAACACTGAAGCTTTCTTT. Translated, it gives CATSSQDTLNTEAFF. The chain uses TRBV15 and TRBJ1-1, with a weak D call TRBD1 (5 bases). The CDR3 runs to 15 residues. V lost 3 bases, J lost 0 bases, and 11 bases lay in between. CDR1 is LNHNV, CDR2 YYDKDF, per germline (reference sequence).

A few counts support this clonotype. This chain links TRBV27 with TRBJ1-6; 9 bases fit TRBD1. The CDR3 extends over 16 amino acids. The V and J ends lost 5 bases and 8 bases, in that order; junction bases with no gene match: 10. Germline V gene data show CDR1 as MNHEY and CDR2 as SMNVEV (reference sequence). CDR3 protein: CASSPLTGGGYSPLHF. The CDR3 DNA reads as TGTGCCAGCAGTCCCTTGACAGGGGGAGGTTATTCACCCCTCCACTTT.

The sample holds a few counts of this clonotype. The chain has TRBV7-2 and TRBJ2-3, with D unclear. The germline CDR1 and CDR2 sequences are SGHTA and FQGNSA. This CDR3 is 13 amino acids long. V lost 1 base to trimming and J lost 9 bases, with 11 bases between them. In DNA form, the CDR3 reads TGTGCCAGCAGCTTAGGGAGCCAGCGAACGCAGTATTTT. This gives the protein CASSLGSQRTQYF.

With respect to this clonotype: A read error may account for a junction end that differs from germline. The rearrangement links TRBV5-5 to TRBJ2-7, with D hard to call. This CDR3 is built from 16 residues. Per the germline V gene, CDR1 is SGHKS and CDR2 is YYEKEE (reference sequence). CDR3 protein: CAGSTEAETQSYEQYF. Here the CDR3 DNA reads TGTGCCGGCAGCACAGAGGCCGAGACTCAGTCCTACGAGCAGTACTTC.

The count of this clonotype is one. The chain recombines TRBV7-9 with TRBJ2-2; 8 bases align to TRBD1. With 5 bases clipped from V and 5 bases from J, the junction kept 7 bases outside the gene matches. This CDR3 comprises 15 residues. Germline lookup yields CDR1 SEHNR and CDR2 FQNEAQ (reference sequence). The CDR3 region has the DNA TGTGCCAGCAGCCAGACGGACAGGGCGACCGGGGAGCTGTTTTTT. The encoded protein is CASSQTDRATGELFF.

This clonotype has at least ten counts. The V gene is TRBV29-1, the J gene TRBJ2-7; maybe TRBD2 (5 bases). V was pared by 5 bases and J by 2 bases, with 7 bases between. The CDR3 extends over 11 amino acids. The germline gives CDR1 SQVTM, CDR2 ANQGSEA. CDR3: CSVFSAYEQYF. DNA of the CDR3: TGCAGCGTTTTTAGCGCCTACGAGCAGTACTTC.